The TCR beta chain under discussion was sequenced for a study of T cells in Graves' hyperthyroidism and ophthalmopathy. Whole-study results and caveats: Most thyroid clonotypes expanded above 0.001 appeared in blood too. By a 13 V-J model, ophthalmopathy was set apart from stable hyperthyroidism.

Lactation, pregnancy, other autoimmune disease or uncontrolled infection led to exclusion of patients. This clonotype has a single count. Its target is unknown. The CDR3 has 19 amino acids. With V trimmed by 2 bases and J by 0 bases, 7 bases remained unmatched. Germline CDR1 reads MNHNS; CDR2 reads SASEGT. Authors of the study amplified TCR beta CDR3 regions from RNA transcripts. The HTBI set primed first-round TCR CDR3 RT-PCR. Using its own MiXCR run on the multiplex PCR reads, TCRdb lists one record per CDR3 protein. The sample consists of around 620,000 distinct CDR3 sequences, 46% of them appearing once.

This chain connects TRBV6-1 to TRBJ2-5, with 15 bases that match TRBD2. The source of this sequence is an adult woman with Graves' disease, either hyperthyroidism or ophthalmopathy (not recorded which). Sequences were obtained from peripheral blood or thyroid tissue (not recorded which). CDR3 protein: CASSELPGLAGGYQETQYF. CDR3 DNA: TGTGCCAGCAGTGAACTCCCAGGACTAGCGGGAGGGTACCAAGAGACCCAGTACTTC.